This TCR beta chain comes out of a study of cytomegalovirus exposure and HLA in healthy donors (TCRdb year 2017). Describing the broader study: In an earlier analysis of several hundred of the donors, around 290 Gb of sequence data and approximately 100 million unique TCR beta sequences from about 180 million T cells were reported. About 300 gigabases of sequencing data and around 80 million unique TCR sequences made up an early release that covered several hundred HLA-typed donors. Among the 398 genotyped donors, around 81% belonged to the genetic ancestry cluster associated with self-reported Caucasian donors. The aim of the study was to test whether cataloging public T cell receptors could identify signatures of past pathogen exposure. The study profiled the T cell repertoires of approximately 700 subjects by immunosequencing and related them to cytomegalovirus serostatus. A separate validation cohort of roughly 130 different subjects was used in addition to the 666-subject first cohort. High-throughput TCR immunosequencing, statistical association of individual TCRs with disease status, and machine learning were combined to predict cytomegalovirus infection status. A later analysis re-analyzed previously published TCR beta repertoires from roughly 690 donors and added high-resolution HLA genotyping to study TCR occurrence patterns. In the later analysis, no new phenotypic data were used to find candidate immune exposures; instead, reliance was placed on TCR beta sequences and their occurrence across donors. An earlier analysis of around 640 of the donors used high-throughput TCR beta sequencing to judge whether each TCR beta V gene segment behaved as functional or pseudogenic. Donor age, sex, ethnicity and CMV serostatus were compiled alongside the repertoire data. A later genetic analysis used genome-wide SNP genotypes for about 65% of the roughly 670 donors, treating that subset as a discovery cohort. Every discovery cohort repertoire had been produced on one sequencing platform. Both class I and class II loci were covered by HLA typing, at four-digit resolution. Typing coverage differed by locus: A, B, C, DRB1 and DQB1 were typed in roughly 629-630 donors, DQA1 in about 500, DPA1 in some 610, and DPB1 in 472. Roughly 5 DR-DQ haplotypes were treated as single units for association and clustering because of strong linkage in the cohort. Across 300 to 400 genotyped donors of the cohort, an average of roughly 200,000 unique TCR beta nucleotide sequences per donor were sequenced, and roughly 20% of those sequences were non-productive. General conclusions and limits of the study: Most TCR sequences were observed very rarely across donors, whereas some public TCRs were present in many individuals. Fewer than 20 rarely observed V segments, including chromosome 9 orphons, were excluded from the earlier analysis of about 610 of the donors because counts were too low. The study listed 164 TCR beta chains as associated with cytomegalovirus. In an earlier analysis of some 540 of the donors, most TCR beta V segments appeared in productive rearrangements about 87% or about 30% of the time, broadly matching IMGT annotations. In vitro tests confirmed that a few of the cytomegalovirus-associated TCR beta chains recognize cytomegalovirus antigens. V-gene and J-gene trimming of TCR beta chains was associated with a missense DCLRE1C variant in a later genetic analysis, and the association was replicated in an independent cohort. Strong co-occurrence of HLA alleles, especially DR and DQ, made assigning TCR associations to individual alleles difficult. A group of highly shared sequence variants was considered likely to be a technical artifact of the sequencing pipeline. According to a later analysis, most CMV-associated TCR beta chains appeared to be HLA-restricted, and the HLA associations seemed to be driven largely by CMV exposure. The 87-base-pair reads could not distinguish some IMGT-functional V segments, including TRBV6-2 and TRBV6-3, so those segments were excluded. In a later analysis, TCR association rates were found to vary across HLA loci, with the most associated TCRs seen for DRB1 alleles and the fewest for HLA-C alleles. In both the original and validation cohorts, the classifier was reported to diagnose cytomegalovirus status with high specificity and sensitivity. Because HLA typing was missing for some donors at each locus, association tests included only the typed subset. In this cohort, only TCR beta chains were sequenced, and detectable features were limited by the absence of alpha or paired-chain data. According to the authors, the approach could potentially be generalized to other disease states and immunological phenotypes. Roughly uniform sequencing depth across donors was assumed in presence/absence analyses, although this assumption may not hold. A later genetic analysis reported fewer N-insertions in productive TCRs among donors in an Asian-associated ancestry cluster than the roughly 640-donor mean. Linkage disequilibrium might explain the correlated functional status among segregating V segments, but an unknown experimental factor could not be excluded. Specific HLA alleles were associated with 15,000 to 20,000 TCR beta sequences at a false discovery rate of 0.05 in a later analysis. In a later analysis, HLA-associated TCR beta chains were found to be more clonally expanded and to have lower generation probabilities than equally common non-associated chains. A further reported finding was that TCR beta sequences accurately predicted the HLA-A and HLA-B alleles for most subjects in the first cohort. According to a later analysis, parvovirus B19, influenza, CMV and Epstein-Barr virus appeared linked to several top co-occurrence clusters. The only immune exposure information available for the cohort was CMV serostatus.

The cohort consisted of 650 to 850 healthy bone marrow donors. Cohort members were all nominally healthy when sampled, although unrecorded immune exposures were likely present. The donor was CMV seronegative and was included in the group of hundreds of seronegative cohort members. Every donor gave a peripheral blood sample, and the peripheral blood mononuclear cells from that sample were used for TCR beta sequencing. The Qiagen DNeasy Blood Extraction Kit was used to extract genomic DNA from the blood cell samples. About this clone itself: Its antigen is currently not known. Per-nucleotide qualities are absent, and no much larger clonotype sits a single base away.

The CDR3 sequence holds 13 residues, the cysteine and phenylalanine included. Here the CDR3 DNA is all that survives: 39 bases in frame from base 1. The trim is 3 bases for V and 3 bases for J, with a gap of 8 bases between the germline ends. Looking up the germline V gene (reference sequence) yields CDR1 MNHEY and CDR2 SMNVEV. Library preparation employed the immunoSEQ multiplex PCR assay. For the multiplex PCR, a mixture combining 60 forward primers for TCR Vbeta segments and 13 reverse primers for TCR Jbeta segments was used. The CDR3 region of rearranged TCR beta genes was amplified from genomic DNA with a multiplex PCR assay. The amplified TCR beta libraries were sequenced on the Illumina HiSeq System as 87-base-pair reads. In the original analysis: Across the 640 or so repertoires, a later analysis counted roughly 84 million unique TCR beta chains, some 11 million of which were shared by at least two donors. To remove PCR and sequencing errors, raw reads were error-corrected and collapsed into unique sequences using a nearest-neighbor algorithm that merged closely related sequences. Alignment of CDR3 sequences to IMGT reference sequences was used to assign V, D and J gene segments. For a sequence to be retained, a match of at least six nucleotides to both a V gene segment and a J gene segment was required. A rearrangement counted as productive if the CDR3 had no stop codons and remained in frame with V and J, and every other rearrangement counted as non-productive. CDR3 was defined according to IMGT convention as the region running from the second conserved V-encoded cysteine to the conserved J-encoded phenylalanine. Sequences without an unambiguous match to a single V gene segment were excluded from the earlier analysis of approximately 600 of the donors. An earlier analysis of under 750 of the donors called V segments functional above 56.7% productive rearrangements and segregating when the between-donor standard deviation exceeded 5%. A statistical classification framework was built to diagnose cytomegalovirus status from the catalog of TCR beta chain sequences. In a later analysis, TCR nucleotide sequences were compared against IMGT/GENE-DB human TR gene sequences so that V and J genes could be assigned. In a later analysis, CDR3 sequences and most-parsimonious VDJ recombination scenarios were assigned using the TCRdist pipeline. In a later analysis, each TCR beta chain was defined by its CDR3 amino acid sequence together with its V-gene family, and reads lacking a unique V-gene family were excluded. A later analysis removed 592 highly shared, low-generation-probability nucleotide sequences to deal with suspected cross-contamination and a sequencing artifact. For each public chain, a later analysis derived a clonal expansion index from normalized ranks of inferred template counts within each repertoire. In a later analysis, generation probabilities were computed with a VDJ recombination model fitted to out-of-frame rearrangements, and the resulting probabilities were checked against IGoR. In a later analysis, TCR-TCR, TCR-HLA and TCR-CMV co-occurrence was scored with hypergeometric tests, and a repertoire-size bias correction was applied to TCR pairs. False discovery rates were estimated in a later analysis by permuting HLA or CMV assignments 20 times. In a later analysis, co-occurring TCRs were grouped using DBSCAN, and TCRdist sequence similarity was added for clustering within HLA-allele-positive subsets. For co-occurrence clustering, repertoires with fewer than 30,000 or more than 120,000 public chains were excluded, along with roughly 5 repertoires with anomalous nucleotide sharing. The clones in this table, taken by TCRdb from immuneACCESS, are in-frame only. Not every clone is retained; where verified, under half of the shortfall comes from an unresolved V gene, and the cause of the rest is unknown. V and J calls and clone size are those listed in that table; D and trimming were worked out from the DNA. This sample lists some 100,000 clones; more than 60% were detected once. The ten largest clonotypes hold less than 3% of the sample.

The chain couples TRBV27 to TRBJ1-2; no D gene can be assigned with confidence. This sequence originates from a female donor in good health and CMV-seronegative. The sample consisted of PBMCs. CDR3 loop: CASSFGRDYGYTF. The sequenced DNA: TGTGCCAGCAGTTTCGGGCGGGACTATGGCTACACCTTC.